This TCR beta chain was captured in a study of CD8 T cells in ankylosing spondylitis. Study conclusions and caveats: One TCR beta motif, made up of 7 or 8 highly homologous variants, appeared characteristic of ankylosing spondylitis blood. Clones tied to disease were said to be significantly enriched in matched ankylosing spondylitis synovial fluid.

The CDR3 is 15 residues long. Per the germline V gene, CDR1 is MDHEN and CDR2 is SYDVKM. Unmatched junction bases numbered 3, after V lost 3 bases and J lost 4 bases. In TCRdb, the 5' RACE reads were re-called with MiXCR into one record per CDR3 protein. The top ten clones hold under 20% of a sample with more than 600,000 distinct CDR3 sequences, around 20% of them seen once. A word on this clonotype: Its antigen remains unknown.

This receptor was obtained from a male donor with ankylosing spondylitis. The sample consisted of blood, either unsorted or a sorted T cell fraction (not recorded which). The rearrangement links TRBV28 to TRBJ2-2; TRBD1 aligns across 9 bases. CDR3 sequence reads: CASSLPTGGTGELFF. The DNA of the CDR3 is TGTGCCAGCAGTTTGCCGACAGGGGGCACCGGGGAGCTGTTTTTT.